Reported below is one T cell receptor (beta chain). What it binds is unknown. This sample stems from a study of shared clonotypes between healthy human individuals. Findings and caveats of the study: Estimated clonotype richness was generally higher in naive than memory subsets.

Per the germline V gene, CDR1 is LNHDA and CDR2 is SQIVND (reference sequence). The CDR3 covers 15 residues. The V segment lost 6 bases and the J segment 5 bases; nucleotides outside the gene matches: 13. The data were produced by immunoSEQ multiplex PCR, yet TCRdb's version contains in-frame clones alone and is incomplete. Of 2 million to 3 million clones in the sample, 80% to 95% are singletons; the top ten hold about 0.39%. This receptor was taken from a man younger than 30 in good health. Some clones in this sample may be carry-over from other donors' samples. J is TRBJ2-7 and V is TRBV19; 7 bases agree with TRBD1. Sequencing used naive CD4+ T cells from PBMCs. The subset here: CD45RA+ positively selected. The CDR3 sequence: CASRGPGQYNHEQYF. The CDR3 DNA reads TGTGCCAGTAGGGGACCGGGACAGTATAACCACGAGCAGTACTTC.